The source of this T cell receptor (beta chain) is a study of blood T cells in healthy people across ages. Study as a whole: About one barcoded beta molecule per two T cells was captured by template switching. Study-level results: Percentage of naive T cells showed a strong correlation with TCR beta diversity. There were more naive CD4+ cells and higher diversity in long-lived donors than in aged donors.

Through a sample-barcoded 5' primer and a J-beta primer mix, a second PCR was run for about 6 to 11 cycles. Carrying 12 random nucleotides, a template-switch adaptor labeled each individual cDNA molecule. MiXCR was run by TCRdb on the 5' RACE reads, yielding one entry per CDR3 protein. The table shows about 1.4 million distinct CDR3 sequences, with approximately 59% occurring only once. V gave up 1 base and J gave up 5 bases; unmatched junction bases: 2. In germline, CDR1 is LGHNA, CDR2 YNFKEQ. The CDR3 extends over 16 amino acids. This clonotype has more than one count but fewer than ten. The antigen remains undetermined.

The sample comprised blood. This receptor was obtained from a man younger than 35 in good health. V gene TRBV4-2 combines with J gene TRBJ2-3; 14 bases are a match to TRBD2. CDR3: CASSQGLAGGVDTQYF. CDR3 coding DNA: TGTGCCAGCAGCCAAGGACTAGCGGGGGGGGTAGATACGCAGTATTTT.